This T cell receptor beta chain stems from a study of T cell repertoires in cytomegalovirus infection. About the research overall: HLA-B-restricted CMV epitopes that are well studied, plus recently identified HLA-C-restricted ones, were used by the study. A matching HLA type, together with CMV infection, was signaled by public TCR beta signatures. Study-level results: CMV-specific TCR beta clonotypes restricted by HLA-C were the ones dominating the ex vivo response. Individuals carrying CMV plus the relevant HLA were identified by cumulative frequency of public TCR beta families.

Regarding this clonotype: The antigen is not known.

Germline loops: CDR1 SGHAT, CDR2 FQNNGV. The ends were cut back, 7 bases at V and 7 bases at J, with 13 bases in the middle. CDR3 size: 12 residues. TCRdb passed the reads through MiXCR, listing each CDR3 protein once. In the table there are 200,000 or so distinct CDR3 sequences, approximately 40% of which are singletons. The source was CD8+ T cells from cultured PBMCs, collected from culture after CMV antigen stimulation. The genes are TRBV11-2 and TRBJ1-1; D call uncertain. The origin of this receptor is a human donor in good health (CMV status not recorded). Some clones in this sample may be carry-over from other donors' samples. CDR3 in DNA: TGTGCCAGCATCCTGACCGAGATTGAAGCTTTCTTT. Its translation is CASILTEIEAFF.